The 29 T cell receptor beta chains presented below share a single source sample, sequenced in a study of T cell responses to AZD1222 COVID-19 vaccine. Sequenced by immunoSEQ multiplex PCR; TCRdb stores in-frame clones only, minus some. The data show almost 70,000 clones, approximately 82% seen once. The sample here was peripheral blood, taken 28 days after the second AZD1222 dose. Source of these receptors: an adult who received the AZD1222 COVID-19 vaccine.

The chain has TRBV6-5 and TRBJ1-2; 7 bases fit TRBD1. From germline, CDR1 is MNHEY and CDR2 SVGAGI. There are 12 residues in the CDR3. The V gene end was trimmed by 6 bases and the J gene end by 5 bases; junction bases not matched to a gene: 3. The CDR3 DNA is TGTGCCAGCAGGGGGACAGCATATGGCTACACCTTC. Translating gives CASRGTAYGYTF.

This clone was observed a few times. This chain uses TRBV9 with TRBJ2-7; tentatively, D is TRBD2 (6 bases). Looked up from germline, CDR1 is SGDLS and CDR2 is YYNGEE. Trimming stripped 0 bases from V and 5 bases from J, with 12 bases between. There are 14 residues in the CDR3. DNA for the CDR3: TGTGCCAGCAGCGTAGGTGGGACTGGGAACGAGCAGTACTTC. Its translation: CASSVGGTGNEQYF.

The gene calls are TRBV19 and TRBJ2-7; D possibly corresponds to TRBD1 (6 bases). The CDR3 spans 14 residues. Between the trimmed V and J ends, which lost 6 bases and 2 bases, there was a span of 14 bases. The germline gives CDR1 LNHDA, CDR2 SQIVND (reference sequence). Here the CDR3 reads CASSRQDRTYEQYF. The CDR3 DNA reads TGTGCCAGTAGCCGGCAGGACAGAACCTACGAGCAGTACTTC.

The chain is built from TRBV7-8 and TRBJ1-1; possibly TRBD1 for D (6 bases). Between the trimmed V and J ends, which lost 5 bases and 3 bases, there was a span of 13 bases. The CDR3 has 14 amino acids. Looked up from germline, CDR1 is SGHVS and CDR2 is FQNEAQ. The CDR3 region has the DNA TGTGCCAGCAGCCGAAACAGGGCGGACACTGAAGCTTTCTTT. Amino acid sequence: CASSRNRADTEAFF.

This clone was observed once. The chain couples TRBV7-9 to TRBJ2-5, with 8 bases aligning to TRBD1. V dropped 5 bases and J dropped 2; count of bases not matched to a gene: 4. CDR3 length: 14 residues. CDR1 SEHNR and CDR2 FQNEAQ come from the germline V gene (reference sequence). The DNA of the CDR3 is TGTGCCAGCAGCGCAGGGACAGGACAAGAGACCCAGTACTTC. It translates to CASSAGTGQETQYF.

The chain joins TRBV7-2 to TRBJ2-1; perhaps D is TRBD1 or TRBD2 (5 bases each). Trimming pared 0 bases from V and 9 bases from J, leaving 12 bases between. CDR3 length: 14 amino acids. Germline CDR1 reads SGHTA; CDR2 reads FQGNSA. The CDR3 coding sequence is TGTGCCAGCAGCTTAGCCACTCGGGGCGTTGAGCAGTTCTTC. It translates to CASSLATRGVEQFF.

The chain combines TRBV25-1 with TRBJ2-2; possibly TRBD2 for D (5 bases). The CDR3 spans 16 residues. Deletions cut 6 bases from V and 4 bases from J, with 18 bases between. Germline CDR1 is MGHDK and CDR2 is SYGVNS. DNA for the CDR3: TGTGCCAGCAGACCCTTGGAGAGAGAGGGCACCGGGGAGCTGTTTTTT. Its protein product is CASRPLEREGTGELFF.

The rearrangement uses TRBV2 and TRBJ1-2, with a possible D match to TRBD1 (5 bases). Looked up from germline, CDR1 is SNHLY and CDR2 is FYNNEI. The CDR3 extends over 13 amino acids. V shed 10 bases and J shed 1 base, with 13 bases lying between them. DNA of the CDR3: TGTGCCATCCTAGACAGTAATAACTATGGCTACACCTTC. Its translation is CAILDSNNYGYTF.

The rearrangement uses TRBV10-3 and TRBJ1-2; D is ambiguous. V lost 5 bases, J lost 2 bases, and 6 bases lay in between. The V gene's germline CDR1 is ENHRY and CDR2 SYGVKD. The CDR3 is made up of 12 amino acids. The CDR3 loop reads CAISSQNYGYTF. The CDR3 DNA reads TGTGCCATCAGTTCCCAGAACTATGGCTACACCTTC.

The genes are TRBV11-2 and TRBJ2-3; D is perhaps TRBD1 (5 bases). The CDR3 spans 16 residues. The germline V gene encodes CDR1 SGHAT and CDR2 FQNNGV. V dropped 1 base and J dropped 2 bases, with 13 bases sitting between them. In DNA, the CDR3 is TGTGCCAGCAGCTTAGGTGCGCCAGGGCCCACAGATACGCAGTATTTT. Its protein is CASSLGAPGPTDTQYF.

The chain links TRBV5-1 to TRBJ2-2; TRBD2 might be the D (6 bases). Trimming removed 4 bases from V and 2 bases from J, with 9 bases in between. The CDR3 is 14 residues long. Germline V CDR1 and CDR2: SGHRS, YFSETQ. Written as DNA, the CDR3 is TGCGCCAGCAGCGCGGGACTCAACACCGGGGAGCTGTTTTTT. Its protein is CASSAGLNTGELFF.

This clone occurred once. CDR3 DNA: TGTGCCAGCAACCCTCGGCGGGGCGCGAACACTGAAGCTTTCTTT. Translation: CASNPRRGANTEAFF. The V call is TRBV7-2, the J call TRBJ1-1; tentatively, D is TRBD1 (5 bases). The V end was cut by 7 bases, the J end by 1 base, with 16 bases between. Germline V lookup: CDR1 SGHTA, CDR2 FQGNSA. The length of the CDR3 is 15 residues.

This chain links TRBV5-1 with TRBJ2-1; TRBD2 agrees at 14 bases. CDR3 size: 18 residues. V was pared by 3 bases and J by 5 bases, with 10 bases of the junction left unmatched. Germline CDR1 reads SGHRS; CDR2 reads YFSETQ. The CDR3 here is CASSSGLAGAKLNNEQFF. CDR3 nucleotide sequence: TGCGCCAGCAGCTCGGGACTAGCGGGAGCCAAGTTGAACAATGAGCAGTTCTTC.

The chain is built from TRBV5-1 and TRBJ2-7; 8 bases agree with TRBD1. The germline V gene encodes CDR1 SGHRS and CDR2 YFSETQ. J gave up 2 bases and V 2 bases, and 6 bases lay outside the gene matches. The CDR3 is 15 residues long. The CDR3 loop is CASSFPGTGTYEQYF. DNA of the CDR3: TGCGCCAGCAGCTTCCCCGGGACAGGCACCTACGAGCAGTACTTC.

V usage is TRBV5-1 and J usage is TRBJ1-2; D perhaps matches TRBD1 (6 bases). The CDR3 length is 16 residues. V lost 0 bases, J lost 0 bases, and 12 bases lay in between. Germline assignment: CDR1 SGHRS and CDR2 YFSETQ. The CDR3 protein is CASSLGRGLTNYGYTF. In nucleotides, the CDR3 is TGCGCCAGCAGCTTGGGCAGGGGCCTTACTAACTATGGCTACACCTTC.

CDR3 sequence reads: CASVPFMGTGELFF. CDR3 DNA: TGTGCCAGTGTTCCGTTTATGGGAACCGGGGAGCTGTTTTTT. The V gene is TRBV27, the J gene TRBJ2-2; D is unclear. Trimming pared 9 bases from V and 5 bases from J, leaving 16 bases between. CDR3 length: 14 residues. Germline lookup yields CDR1 MNHEY and CDR2 SMNVEV (reference sequence).

V is TRBV25-1 and J is TRBJ1-1; 10 bases fit TRBD1. The CDR3 length is 17 residues. Germline V CDR1 and CDR2: MGHDK, SYGVNS. The CDR3 protein is CTYMTDRGQRYYTEAFF. The CDR3 coding sequence is TGTACCTATATGACCGACAGGGGGCAGAGATATTACACTGAAGCTTTCTTT. The variable domain in full, completed from reference TRBV25-1 and TRBJ1-1, reads EADIYQTPRYLVIGTGKKITLECSQTMGHDKMYWYQQDPGMELHLIHYSYGVNSTEKGDLSSESTVSRIRTEHFPLTLESARPSHTSQYLCTYMTDRGQRYYTEAFFGQGTRLTVV.

This chain connects TRBV5-1 to TRBJ2-7; D call uncertain. This CDR3 is 15 amino acids long. Germline V gene sequence: CDR1 SGHRS, CDR2 YFSETQ. V gave up 4 bases and J gave up 5 bases, with 19 bases separating them. CDR3 DNA sequence: TGCGCCAGCAGCACTGATATGCCCACTCCCGACGAGCAGTACTTC. Translated, it gives CASSTDMPTPDEQYF.

The chain couples TRBV2 to TRBJ2-7; D unresolved. The CDR3 has 10 residues. The germline CDR1 and CDR2 sequences are SNHLY and FYNNEI. Trimming removed 8 bases at V and 6 bases at J, with 8 bases between. As DNA, the CDR3 is TGTGCCAGCGGCCCCCCCGAGCAGTACTTC. It yields the protein CASGPPEQYF.

V and J are TRBV7-9 and TRBJ1-1; TRBD1 is a possible D gene (6 bases). The V end lost 5 bases, the J end lost 10 bases, and 14 bases lay between the germline ends. The germline CDR1 and CDR2 sequences are SEHNR and FQNEAQ (reference sequence). The CDR3 totals 12 residues. DNA for the CDR3: TGTGCCAGCAGCATTTTCGGGGGCGCAGCTTTCTTT. The encoded protein is CASSIFGGAAFF.

The chain carries TRBV4-1 and TRBJ2-7; TRBD1 agrees at 9 bases. The CDR3 totals 14 residues. Germline V gene sequence: CDR1 MGHRA, CDR2 YSYEKL. After removal of 4 bases from V and 4 bases from J, the junction contained 5 bases not matched to a gene. The chain's CDR3 is CASSRWTGDYEQYF. CDR3 DNA sequence: TGCGCCAGCAGCCGATGGACAGGGGATTACGAGCAGTACTTC.

This rearrangement joins TRBV6-6 to TRBJ1-2; D gene ambiguous. CDR1 and CDR2 from the germline V gene are MNHNY and SVGAGI (reference sequence). V lost 0 bases and J 3 bases, leaving 8 bases between the germline ends. CDR3 length: 14 residues. The CDR3 loop is CASSYSYTDYGYTF. The CDR3 DNA is TGTGCCAGCAGTTACTCTTACACAGACTATGGCTACACCTTC.

The rearrangement links TRBV12-3 or TRBV12-4 to TRBJ2-7; 8 bases map to TRBD2. J lost 2 bases, V lost 5 bases, and 2 bases had no gene match. The CDR3 has 13 amino acids. The chain's CDR3 is CASSNGGAYEQYF. In DNA, the CDR3 is TGTGCCAGCAGTAACGGGGGGGCCTACGAGCAGTACTTC.

The chain links TRBV30 to TRBJ1-1; no reliable D call. The CDR3 contains 13 residues. Germline V lookup: CDR1 GTSNPN, CDR2 SVGIG (reference sequence). V lost 0 bases and J lost 0, with 5 bases in between. In nucleotides, the CDR3 is TGTGCCTGGAGTGTACGTTTGAACACTGAAGCTTTCTTT. It specifies CAWSVRLNTEAFF.

This chain joins TRBV7-9 and TRBJ1-1; D may be TRBD1 (5 bases). V lost 1 base and J lost 5, with 17 bases in between. Germline loops: CDR1 SEHNR, CDR2 FQNEAQ (reference sequence). The CDR3 is 16 residues long. This chain's CDR3 is CASSLGVGVRGTEAFF. CDR3 nucleotide sequence: TGTGCCAGCAGCTTAGGGGTGGGGGTCCGTGGGACTGAAGCTTTCTTT.

The gene calls are TRBV19 and TRBJ1-4; TRBD1 might be the D (6 bases). V was cut by 5 bases and J by 7 bases, with 11 bases left in between. The CDR3 is made up of 13 amino acids. Germline values: CDR1 LNHDA, CDR2 SQIVND (reference sequence). CDR3 nucleotides: TGTGCCAGTAGTGCCCAGGGGAGTGAAAAACTGTTTTTT. Translating gives CASSAQGSEKLFF.

The chain is built from TRBV14 and TRBJ1-2; D gene unclear. The CDR3 length is 13 residues. Germline CDR1 reads SGHDN; CDR2 reads FVKESK. V dropped 1 base and J dropped 8 bases, with 11 bases sitting between them. The CDR3 DNA reads as TGTGCCAGCAGCCAAGTAGCGGCGGGGGGCTACACCTTC. It encodes CASSQVAAGGYTF.

The chain uses TRBV5-4 and TRBJ1-1; D may be TRBD1 (6 bases). This CDR3 is 16 amino acids long. CDR1 SGHNT and CDR2 YYREEE come from the germline V gene (reference sequence). Trimming cost V 3 bases and J 0 bases, with 15 bases left between them. The CDR3 nucleotides read TGTGCCAGCAGCTCGGAGCCGGGACAAATGAACACTGAAGCTTTCTTT. It yields the protein CASSSEPGQMNTEAFF.

The chain couples TRBV6-5 to TRBJ1-2; D is unresolved. CDR1 and CDR2 (germline): MNHEY, SVGAGI. The CDR3 is made up of 12 amino acids. The V gene lost 8 bases and the J gene lost 8 bases, with 15 bases spanning the gap. The CDR3 coding sequence is TGTGCCAGCTCTCTTAACTTACTCGGCTACACCTTC. Its translation: CASSLNLLGYTF.